The sequence of this T cell receptor (beta chain) was determined in a study of blood T cell repertoires in COVID-19. As for the study in general: Nucleic acid was either cDNA or gDNA, and it came from T cells, B-cell-depleted T cells, or PBMCs.

With 3 bases removed from V and 1 base from J, the gap between germline ends came to 12 bases. CDR1 is MNHEY and CDR2 is SVGAGI in the germline V gene. The CDR3 loop spans 15 amino acids. Assay used: immunoSEQ multiplex PCR; TCRdb lists only in-frame clones, some missing. Here the sample spans under 200,000 clones, 75% to 90% being singletons. Sequencing was done on a sample of PBMCs or T cells enriched from blood (not recorded which). The source is an older woman who had recovered from COVID-19. V is TRBV6-5 and J is TRBJ2-5; a weak D match, TRBD1 (6 bases). CDR3 bases: TGTGCCAGCAGTTATTACCGACAGGCCCAAGAGACCCAGTACTTC. Its translation: CASSYYRQAQETQYF.